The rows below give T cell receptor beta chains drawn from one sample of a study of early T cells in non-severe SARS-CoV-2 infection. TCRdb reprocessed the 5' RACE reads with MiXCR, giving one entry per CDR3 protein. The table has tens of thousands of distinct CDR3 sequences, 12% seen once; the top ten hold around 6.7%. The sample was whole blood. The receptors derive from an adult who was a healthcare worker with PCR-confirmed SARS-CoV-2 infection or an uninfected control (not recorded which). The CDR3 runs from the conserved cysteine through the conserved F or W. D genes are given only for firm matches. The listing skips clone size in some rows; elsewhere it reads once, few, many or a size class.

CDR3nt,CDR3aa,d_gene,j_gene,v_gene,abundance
TGTGCCAGCAGTTCGAGGAGGGTGGATTCACCCCTCCACTTT,CASSSRRVDSPLHF,.,TRBJ1-6,TRBV27,.
TGTGCCAGCAGCTCGGGATCGCGTGGTTCCGGCTATGGCTACACCTTC,CASSSGSRGSGYGYTF,.,TRBJ1-2,TRBV7-6,many
TGTGCCAGCAGCTCCATGTCAGGGACGCTTGGCTACACCTTC,CASSSMSGTLGYTF,.,TRBJ1-2,TRBV7-2,.
TGCGCCAGCAGCTTGATCGGTAGCGGGGGATACGAGCAGTACTTC,CASSLIGSGGYEQYF,TRBD2,TRBJ2-7,TRBV5-1,few
TGTGCCAGCAGCTTAGTAGGGTTTGAGCAGTTCTTC,CASSLVGFEQFF,.,TRBJ2-1,TRBV13,.
TGCGCCAGCCGAGATTACACCGGGGAGCTGTTTTTT,CASRDYTGELFF,.,TRBJ2-2,TRBV5-1,few
TGTGCCAGCAGTTTTGAGCAAGGTCAGCTGCTCTATGGCTACACCTTC,CASSFEQGQLLYGYTF,.,TRBJ1-2,TRBV12-3/TRBV12-4,.
TGTGCCAGCAGCGTGGCTCTCTATGAGAACACCGGGGAGCTGTTTTTT,CASSVALYENTGELFF,.,TRBJ2-2,TRBV7-9,.
TGTGCCAGCAGCTCCCGGGGACGCGAACGAGATGAGCAGTTCTTC,CASSSRGRERDEQFF,.,TRBJ2-1,TRBV7-3,.
TGTGCCAGCAGCGTTCAGGGGCGGGCCGGGGAGCTGTTTTTT,CASSVQGRAGELFF,.,TRBJ2-2,TRBV9,few
TGTGCCAGCAGCGTAGTTCTACAGGCCGGGGAGCTGTTTTTT,CASSVVLQAGELFF,.,TRBJ2-2,TRBV9,many
TGTGCCAGCAGCCGACTAGCGGGAGATACCGGGGAGCTGTTTTTT,CASSRLAGDTGELFF,TRBD2,TRBJ2-2,TRBV7-9,.
TGTGCCAGCAGTCGGGAGGGAGGCACTGAAGCTTTCTTT,CASSREGGTEAFF,.,TRBJ1-1,TRBV2,.
TGTGCCACCAGTGAATTCATGACAGATACGCAGTATTTT,CATSEFMTDTQYF,.,TRBJ2-3,TRBV24-1,.
TGTGCCAGCTCGCAGGGAGCCTACGAGCAGTACTTC,CASSQGAYEQYF,.,TRBJ2-7,TRBV18,many
TGCGCCAGCAGAATCGGACAGGGGGGCTATGGCTACACCTTC,CASRIGQGGYGYTF,TRBD1,TRBJ1-2,TRBV5-1,many
TGTGCCAGCAGTTTCCACCGGGAGCGGAGCCCCCACGAGCAGTACTTC,CASSFHRERSPHEQYF,.,TRBJ2-7,TRBV6-6,.
TGTGCCAGCAGCTCCCTGACGCCCGAGAGAGGCCAGTACTTC,CASSSLTPERGQYF,.,TRBJ2-5,TRBV7-8,.
TGCGCCAGCAGGTCCCGGGACGGCAGTTCCTACGAGCAGTACTTC,CASRSRDGSSYEQYF,.,TRBJ2-7,TRBV4-1,few
TGTGCCAGCAGCTTCGGACAGGGGACGGGCGAGCAGTACTTC,CASSFGQGTGEQYF,TRBD1,TRBJ2-7,TRBV7-3,.
TGTGCCAGCAGTACTCAGGGGAGCACTGAAGCTTTCTTT,CASSTQGSTEAFF,.,TRBJ1-1,TRBV7-2,.
TGCAGCGTTGAAGGGGTGCTAGCGGGAGGGCCTACCGAGCAGTACTTC,CSVEGVLAGGPTEQYF,TRBD2,TRBJ2-7,TRBV29-1,many
TGCGCCAGCGAGGGGTCCCATAGCGGGAACTATGAGCAGTTCTTC,CASEGSHSGNYEQFF,TRBD2,TRBJ2-1,TRBV5-1,.
TGTGCCGCACCGGGTCACCGACCCGGGGAGCTGTTTTTT,CAAPGHRPGELFF,.,TRBJ2-2,TRBV6-2/TRBV6-3,many
TGTGCCACCAGTGCCGGAGGAGGGGCGGACTACGAGCAGTACTTC,CATSAGGGADYEQYF,.,TRBJ2-7,TRBV24-1,few
TGTGCCAGCAGCCCCGGGAACCGGGGGGAGACCCAGTACTTC,CASSPGNRGETQYF,.,TRBJ2-5,TRBV11-2,.
TGTGCCAGCAGCTTAAGCGCTAGCGGGAGAACAGATACGCAGTATTTT,CASSLSASGRTDTQYF,TRBD2,TRBJ2-3,TRBV7-3,many
TGCGCCAGCAGCTTGGACCCTGACAATGAGCAGTTCTTC,CASSLDPDNEQFF,.,TRBJ2-1,TRBV5-1,few
TGTGCCTGGGAACGGGGCCCCTTCTCCTACGAGCAGTACTTC,CAWERGPFSYEQYF,.,TRBJ2-7,TRBV30,.
TGTGCCAGCAGGCTGGGGACAAACTCTGGAAACACCATATATTTT,CASRLGTNSGNTIYF,.,TRBJ1-3,TRBV25-1,.
TGCGCCAGCAGCGTAATTAAGGGGAACACTGAAGCTTTCTTT,CASSVIKGNTEAFF,.,TRBJ1-1,TRBV5-1,.
TGTGCCAGCAGCTTCGCGGCGGGGGTGTACAATGAGCAGTTCTTC,CASSFAAGVYNEQFF,TRBD2,TRBJ2-1,TRBV7-9,few
TGTGCCAGCAGTTTAAAGTCCGGGTTCCTCCCCTACGAGCAGTACTTC,CASSLKSGFLPYEQYF,.,TRBJ2-7,TRBV12-3/TRBV12-4,.
TGTGCCAGCAGAATTACCGGTGGCACCTATAATTCACCCCTCCACTTT,CASRITGGTYNSPLHF,.,TRBJ1-6,TRBV6-2/TRBV6-3,.
TGTGCCAGCAGCTTAAGGGACAGGGTCAGCACAGATACGCAGTATTTT,CASSLRDRVSTDTQYF,TRBD1,TRBJ2-3,TRBV7-8,.
TGTGCCAGCTGGGGGACAGGGGAGCAGTATTTT,CASWGTGEQYF,TRBD1,TRBJ2-3,TRBV27,.
TGTGCCAGCAGTCCCCCCCCGGGCCGGAACACTGAAGCTTTCTTT,CASSPPPGRNTEAFF,.,TRBJ1-1,TRBV27,.
TGTGCCAGCAGCCTAGGCCAGGGGCGCACTGAAGCTTTCTTT,CASSLGQGRTEAFF,.,TRBJ1-1,TRBV5-4,many
TGTGCCAGCAGCCTCAGGACTAGCGGGGTCTCCTACGAGCAGTACTTC,CASSLRTSGVSYEQYF,TRBD2,TRBJ2-7,TRBV7-2,.
TGTGCCAGCTCACCACCCTTGTCGGCGCGCGAGTCCTACAATGAGCAGTTCTTC,CASSPPLSARESYNEQFF,.,TRBJ2-1,TRBV18,few
TGCGCCAGCAGCTTTGATGCGGGAGGCACGAACACCGGGGAGCTGTTTTTT,CASSFDAGGTNTGELFF,TRBD2,TRBJ2-2,TRBV5-1,.
TGTGCCAGCAGTTTGGAGGGGGCGCGAGGCTACACCTTC,CASSLEGARGYTF,TRBD1,TRBJ1-2,TRBV28,many
TGTGCCAGCAGTTTATATCACAGGGGTAGGGGAATTCAGTACTTC,CASSLYHRGRGIQYF,TRBD1,TRBJ2-4,TRBV12-3/TRBV12-4,once
TGCAGCGTTGATGGGGGTAGCAATCAGCCCCAGCATTTT,CSVDGGSNQPQHF,.,TRBJ1-5,TRBV29-1,.
TGTGCCAGCAGACGACCGGGACAGGGGTACGAGCAGTACTTC,CASRRPGQGYEQYF,TRBD1,TRBJ2-7,TRBV6-2/TRBV6-3,many
TGTGCCAGCTCACCACGGGACACAGTCGGAAACACCATATATTTT,CASSPRDTVGNTIYF,.,TRBJ1-3,TRBV18,many
TGCAGTGCCCTTAAGCCAGGGGGTTTTAATCAGCCCCAGCATTTT,CSALKPGGFNQPQHF,TRBD1,TRBJ1-5,TRBV20-1,many
TGTGCCACCTCAACTCTCACAGGGGGCTCTGGGGCCAACGTCCTGACTTTC,CATSTLTGGSGANVLTF,TRBD1,TRBJ2-6,TRBV6-1,few
TGCAGCGTTGATTCCGGACAGGGGCCGGAGACCCAGTACTTC,CSVDSGQGPETQYF,TRBD1,TRBJ2-5,TRBV29-1,many
TGTGCCAGCAGCTTGGCGGCGGGACTAGCGTACAATGAGCAGTTCTTC,CASSLAAGLAYNEQFF,TRBD2,TRBJ2-1,TRBV5-4,many
TGTGCCAGCAGCTCGCTAGCGGGACCGGGGTTCTTC,CASSSLAGPGFF,TRBD2,TRBJ2-1,TRBV7-9,.
TGTGCCAGCTCACCAACAGCCTCGGGCACTGAAGCTTTCTTT,CASSPTASGTEAFF,.,TRBJ1-1,TRBV18,.
TGTGCCTGGAGTAAGGCAGGAGGAGAGACCCAGTACTTC,CAWSKAGGETQYF,.,TRBJ2-5,TRBV30,many
TGCGCCAGCAGCGGGCATGGTATAGGAGACAATGAGCAGTTCTTC,CASSGHGIGDNEQFF,.,TRBJ2-1,TRBV5-1,.
TGTGCCAGTAGCTCGCGAGGGAGGACCTACGAGCAGTACTTC,CASSSRGRTYEQYF,.,TRBJ2-7,TRBV19,few
TGCAGTGCTAGGGCACTAGCGGGGGGGTACAATGAGCAGTTCTTC,CSARALAGGYNEQFF,TRBD2,TRBJ2-1,TRBV20-1,many
TGCAGCGTTGCAGGGACGGCAGGGCGTTTCACTGAAGCTTTCTTT,CSVAGTAGRFTEAFF,.,TRBJ1-1,TRBV29-1,.